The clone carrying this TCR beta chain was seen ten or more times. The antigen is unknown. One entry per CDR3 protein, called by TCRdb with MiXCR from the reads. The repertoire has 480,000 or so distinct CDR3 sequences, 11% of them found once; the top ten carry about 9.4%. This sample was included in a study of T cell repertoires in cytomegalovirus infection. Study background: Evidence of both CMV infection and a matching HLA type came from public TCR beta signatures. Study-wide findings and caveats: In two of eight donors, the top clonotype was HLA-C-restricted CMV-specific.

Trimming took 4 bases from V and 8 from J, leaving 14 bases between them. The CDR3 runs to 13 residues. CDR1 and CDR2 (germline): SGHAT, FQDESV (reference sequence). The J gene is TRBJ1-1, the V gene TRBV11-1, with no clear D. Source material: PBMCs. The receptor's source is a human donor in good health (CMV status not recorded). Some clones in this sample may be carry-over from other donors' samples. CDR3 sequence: CASSSYREKEAFF. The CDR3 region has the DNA TGTGCCAGCAGCTCATACCGGGAGAAAGAAGCTTTCTTT.